This T cell receptor beta chain was sequenced for a study of lymphopenia after photon versus proton radiotherapy. Study conclusions and caveats: In patients who died, overall survival fell as post-nadir TCR diversity dropped more. Photon-treated patients lost naive T cells and TCR diversity; proton-treated stayed stable. Survival link was tested only in deceased patients; proton benefit remains a possibility.

V was shortened by 4 bases and J by 6 bases, with 20 bases between the two germline ends. The CDR3 has 15 residues. Per the germline V gene, CDR1 is SGHRS and CDR2 is YFSETQ. Sequenced by immunoSEQ multiplex PCR; TCRdb stores in-frame clones only, minus some. The sample consists of about 24,000 clones, nearly 85% of them appearing once. As for this clone: Its cognate antigen is unknown.

This clonotype was obtained from a woman in her seventies with pancreatic cancer. The chain couples TRBV5-1 to TRBJ2-7; D may correspond to TRBD1 or TRBD2 (6 bases each). The sample here was peripheral blood, taken from a patient treated with proton-based radiotherapy. The CDR3 region is CASSRSGDSRGEQYF. CDR3 DNA sequence: TGCGCCAGCAGCCGATCGGGAGATTCCAGGGGCGAGCAGTACTTC.